These 20 T cell receptor beta chains were sequenced from one sample in a study of PD-1 blockade in classical Hodgkin lymphoma. Assay used: immunoSEQ multiplex PCR; TCRdb lists only in-frame clones, some missing. The repertoire holds roughly 140,000 clones, with 78% as singletons. With no exception, relapse followed autologous stem cell transplantation in all patients, and brentuximab vedotin exposure varied. The input for sequencing was peripheral blood mononuclear cells (PBMCs), taken before the second cycle of nivolumab. The receptors shown here come from a human donor with classical Hodgkin lymphoma.

This chain links TRBV5-1 with TRBJ2-2, with a possible D match to TRBD2 (6 bases). In germline, CDR1 is SGHRS, CDR2 YFSETQ. V was trimmed by 4 bases and J by 3 bases, leaving 13 bases between them. The CDR3 has 15 residues. The CDR3: CASSPLGGHTGELFF. In nucleotides, the CDR3 is TGCGCCAGCAGCCCCCTGGGGGGACACACCGGGGAGCTGTTTTTT. Complete variable domain (other parts from reference TRBV5-1 and TRBJ2-2): KAGVTQTPRYLIKTRGQQVTLSCSPISGHRSVSWYQQTPGQGLQFLFEYFSETQRNKGNFPGRFSGRQFSNSRSEMNVSTLELGDSALYLCASSPLGGHTGELFFGEGSRLTVL.

This chain joins TRBV7-9 and TRBJ2-5; tentative D call: TRBD1 (6 bases). The CDR3 loop spans 13 amino acids. V shed 5 bases and J shed 5 bases, with 12 bases lying between them. Germline V lookup: CDR1 SEHNR, CDR2 FQNEAQ (reference sequence). CDR3 nucleotides: TGTGCCAGCAGCCCAGGGGCGGTGGAGACCCAGTACTTC. It specifies CASSPGAVETQYF.

The CDR3 here is CAIGLKQGNPEAFF. In DNA form, the CDR3 reads TGTGCCATCGGCTTAAAACAGGGTAATCCTGAAGCTTTCTTT. The chain employs TRBV6-5 and TRBJ1-1; TRBD1 is a possible D gene (6 bases). V was trimmed by 10 bases and J by 6 bases, leaving 21 bases between them. Germline CDR1 MNHEY, CDR2 SVGAGI. The length of the CDR3 is 14 residues.

This clone occurred once. The chain couples TRBV7-9 to TRBJ1-1, with TRBD1 identical over 7 bases. The germline CDR1 and CDR2 sequences are SEHNR and FQNEAQ (reference sequence). Trimming cost V 8 bases and J 5 bases; bases outside gene matches: 14. The CDR3 has 15 residues. In DNA, the CDR3 is TGTGCCAGCTTTCGGACAGGTGAACTGGGAACTGAAGCTTTCTTT. Protein product: CASFRTGELGTEAFF.

The chain employs TRBV11-2 and TRBJ2-3; D is perhaps TRBD1 (7 bases). In germline, CDR1 is SGHAT, CDR2 FQNNGV. This CDR3 comprises 15 residues. Trimming removed 1 base at V and 6 bases at J, with 14 bases between. In DNA, the CDR3 is TGTGCCAGCAGCTTAGTGGGCAGGGGGAGGGATACGCAGTATTTT. This gives the protein CASSLVGRGRDTQYF.

The gene calls are TRBV19 and TRBJ2-7, with D possibly matching TRBD1 (6 bases). Trimming stripped 3 bases from V and 2 bases from J, with 14 bases between. Germline assignment: CDR1 LNHDA and CDR2 SQIVND (reference sequence). The CDR3 loop spans 15 amino acids. CDR3 amino acids: CASSIRAQGPYEQYF. The CDR3 nucleotides are TGTGCCAGTAGTATTCGCGCTCAGGGGCCCTACGAGCAGTACTTC.

Comments on this clone: At one end the junction does not follow the germline gene, possibly because of a read error. This chain joins TRBV7-9 and TRBJ2-2; TRBD2 might be the D (5 bases). CDR3 length: 12 amino acids. The germline gives CDR1 SEHNR, CDR2 FQNEAQ (reference sequence). The CDR3 sequence is CASSPIPSTRVF. The CDR3 DNA sequence: TGTGCCAGCAGCCCCATTCCGTCAACTAGGGTTTTT.

This rearrangement joins TRBV7-9 to TRBJ1-5, with D possibly matching TRBD1 (5 bases). There are 12 residues in the CDR3. Germline V gives CDR1 SEHNR, CDR2 FQNEAQ (reference sequence). Trimming took 5 bases from V and 9 from J, leaving 11 bases between them. The CDR3 reads CASSIQGPPQHF. The CDR3 DNA reads TGTGCCAGCAGCATCCAGGGTCCGCCCCAGCATTTT.

Points on this clone: This may stem from a read error, because a much larger clone lies one nucleotide away. The chain has TRBV5-8 and TRBJ2-7; D unclear. The CDR3 consists of 11 residues. V was cut by 4 bases and J by 1 base, with 3 bases left in between. CDR1 SGHTS and CDR2 YDEGEE come from the germline V gene. The CDR3 region is CASSPSYEQYF. CDR3 DNA: TGTGCCAGCAGCCCGTCCTACGAGCAGTACTTC.

This clone came up a few times. This rearrangement joins TRBV11-3 to TRBJ2-7; possibly TRBD1 or TRBD2 for D (5 bases each). The V end was cut by 1 base, the J end by 2 bases, with 12 bases between. The CDR3 runs 15 residues. Looked up from germline, CDR1 is SGHNT and CDR2 is YENEEA. CDR3 residues: CASSLGGDLAYEQYF. The CDR3 nucleotides are TGTGCCAGCAGCTTAGGTGGGGACCTTGCCTACGAGCAGTACTTC.

This chain joins TRBV6-5 and TRBJ2-7; D unresolved. Germline-derived CDR1 and CDR2 are MNHEY and SVGAGI. CDR3 length equals 14 residues. V was clipped by 0 bases and J by 6 bases, with 12 bases between them. This CDR3 is CASSYSTQVREQYF. DNA of the CDR3: TGTGCCAGCAGTTACTCGACGCAGGTCCGCGAGCAGTACTTC.

The chain combines TRBV6-6 with TRBJ2-7; tentatively, D is TRBD1 (5 bases). The CDR3 runs 14 residues. Between the trimmed V and J ends, which lost 2 bases and 4 bases, there was a span of 12 bases. The germline gives CDR1 MNHNY, CDR2 SVGAGI (reference sequence). DNA of the CDR3: TGTGCCAGCAGTTACCTCACGCAGGGATACGAGCAGTACTTC. It codes for CASSYLTQGYEQYF.

The sample holds a few counts of this clone. The chain combines TRBV11-2 with TRBJ2-1, with a weak D call TRBD2 (5 bases). CDR1 and CDR2 (germline): SGHAT, FQNNGV. The CDR3 covers 16 residues. V dropped 3 bases and J dropped 6 bases, with 18 bases sitting between them. The DNA of the CDR3 is TGTGCCAGCAGCTTCCCCGGGGTGGCGCAGCGCAATGAGCAGTTCTTC. As protein: CASSFPGVAQRNEQFF. The whole variable domain, remainder taken from reference TRBV11-2 and TRBJ2-1, is EAGVAQSPRYKIIEKRQSVAFWCNPISGHATLYWYQQILGQGPKLLIQFQNNGVVDDSQLPKDRFSAERLKGVDSTLKIQPAKLEDSAVYLCASSFPGVAQRNEQFFGPGTRLTVL.

V gene TRBV6-6 combines with J gene TRBJ1-6; D is ambiguous. The germline gives CDR1 MNHNY, CDR2 SVGAGI (reference sequence). V lost 5 bases to trimming and J lost 11 bases, with 13 bases between them. The CDR3 consists of 13 residues. The CDR3 nucleotides read TGTGCCAGCAGTGGCGTTACTACGGCACCCCTCCACTTT. Translating it yields CASSGVTTAPLHF.

V gene TRBV2 combines with J gene TRBJ1-2; 7 bases are a match to TRBD1. The V gene's germline CDR1 is SNHLY and CDR2 FYNNEI. The V gene end was trimmed by 2 bases and the J gene end by 4 bases; junction bases not matched to a gene: 4. The CDR3 consists of 14 residues. CDR3 in amino acids: CASSESDRAYGYTF. Here the CDR3 DNA reads TGTGCCAGCAGTGAATCCGACAGGGCCTATGGCTACACCTTC.

The V call is TRBV4-2, the J call TRBJ1-1, with no clear D. Trimming stripped 4 bases from V and 3 bases from J, with 12 bases between. CDR1 and CDR2 (germline): LGHNA, YNFKEQ. CDR3 length: 14 amino acids. CDR3 sequence reads: CASSRAVGDTEAFF. The CDR3 nucleotides read TGTGCCAGCAGCCGGGCCGTTGGGGACACTGAAGCTTTCTTT.

This chain joins TRBV10-3 and TRBJ2-2; possible D gene TRBD2, 5 bases. The CDR3 is 13 amino acids. Germline CDR1 is ENHRY and CDR2 is SYGVKD. Trimming stripped 3 bases from V and 6 bases from J, with 8 bases between. CDR3 DNA: TGTGCCATCAGTGACGAGGGCTCCGGGGAGCTGTTTTTT. This encodes CAISDEGSGELFF.

The rearrangement links TRBV29-1 to TRBJ1-1, with 8 nucleotides matching TRBD1. This CDR3 has 15 amino acids. CDR1 and CDR2 from the germline V gene are SQVTM and ANQGSEA. V shed 5 bases, J shed 6 bases, and the junction held 14 bases outside the gene matches. CDR3 bases: TGCAGCGTTCGGTCCCCTCAGGGGGCAAGGGCTGAAGCTTTCTTT. Translation: CSVRSPQGARAEAFF.

The V and J genes are TRBV9 and TRBJ2-5, with 9 positions matching TRBD1. The last part of the DNA fits TRBJ2-7 better; the J call may be wrong. Germline CDR1 reads SGDLS; CDR2 reads YYNGEE. This CDR3 is 13 amino acids long. The CDR3 loop is CASSTGGRYEQYF. DNA of the CDR3: TGTGCCAGCTCGACAGGGGGACGGTACGAGCAGTACTTC.

The rearrangement uses TRBV20-1 and TRBJ1-1; perhaps TRBD1 as D (6 bases). Germline CDR1 reads DFQATT; CDR2 reads SNEGSKA (reference sequence). The CDR3 covers 10 residues. The CDR3 DNA reads TGCAGGGCCCAGGGGACTGAAGCTTTCTTT. Its protein product is CRAQGTEAFF.